The T cell receptor (beta chain) described here comes from a study of blood T cell repertoires in COVID-19. V was pared by 1 base and J by 6 bases, with 7 bases of the junction left unmatched. CDR3 length: 15 amino acids. Germline lookup yields CDR1 SGHRS and CDR2 YFSETQ. Assignments of participants to cohorts depended upon their own reported clinical history. The method was immunoSEQ multiplex PCR; TCRdb's version includes in-frame clones alone and lacks a portion of them. The table records roughly 250,000 clones, 70% to 90% of them present only once. Material for sequencing was PBMCs or T cells enriched from blood (not recorded which). The sequence came from a woman aged 50 to 60 who had recovered from COVID-19. The J gene is TRBJ2-1, the V gene TRBV5-1, with 7 bases matching TRBD1. Here the CDR3 reads CASSLRQNRGNEQFF. Here the CDR3 DNA reads TGCGCCAGCAGCTTGAGGCAGAACAGGGGCAATGAGCAGTTCTTC.